Listed below are T cell receptor beta chains from one sample, sequenced in a study of cytomegalovirus exposure and HLA in healthy donors. The table came from immunoSEQ multiplex PCR; TCRdb's copy has only in-frame clones and leaves some out. This table has around 150,000 clones, roughly nine tenths appearing once. The sequenced sample consisted of PBMCs. The receptors shown here come from a woman under 30 in good health and CMV-seropositive. Both conserved end residues are part of each CDR3. A D gene is named only where the DNA matches it firmly. The size entry is marked missing in some rows and otherwise reads once, few, many or a size class.

clone_size d_call j_call v_call cdr3_aa cdr3_nt
. TRBD1 TRBJ2-7 TRBV19 CASSIGGTGYLEQYF TGTGCCAGTAGTATAGGGGGGACAGGGTACCTCGAGCAGTACTTC
. TRBD1 TRBJ2-7 TRBV19 CASSTGPAVEQYF TGTGCCAGTTCGACAGGGCCGGCTGTAGAGCAGTACTTC
. . TRBJ1-5 TRBV7-2 CASSLGWGIGQPQHF TGTGCCAGCAGCTTGGGTTGGGGCATCGGGCAGCCCCAGCATTTT
. . TRBJ2-7 TRBV21-1 CASNPDGTRGCYEQYF TGTGCCAGCAACCCGGACGGAACACGCGGGTGTTACGAGCAGTACTTC
. TRBD1 TRBJ2-3 TRBV19 CATARGGAKTDTQYF TGTGCCACCGCCCGAGGGGGCGCGAAGACAGATACGCAGTATTTT
once . TRBJ1-2 TRBV2 CASSPAGPSGYTF TGTGCCAGCAGTCCCGCAGGGCCGAGTGGCTACACCTTC
. TRBD2 TRBJ2-7 TRBV7-2 CASSLSAGDHEQYF TGTGCCAGCAGCTTAAGTGCGGGAGACCACGAGCAGTACTTC
. TRBD1 TRBJ2-7 TRBV19 CASSTDRARYEQYF TGTGCCAGTAGTACCGACAGGGCTCGGTACGAGCAGTACTTC
. . TRBJ2-7 TRBV19 CASSRTVRPDEQYF TGTGCCAGTAGTAGGACAGTCCGCCCAGACGAGCAGTACTTC
. TRBD2 TRBJ2-7 TRBV10-3 CAIRTSGSVNEQYF TGTGCCATCAGGACTAGCGGGAGCGTTAACGAGCAGTACTTC
. . TRBJ2-7 TRBV11-3 CASSLGSGVGEQYF TGTGCCAGCAGCTTAGGGTCGGGAGTGGGCGAGCAGTACTTC
. . TRBJ1-1 TRBV18 CASSNGGDTEAFF TGTGCCAGCTCAAACGGGGGTGACACTGAAGCTTTCTTT
once TRBD2 TRBJ2-2 TRBV7-9 CASSSGLAGIGTGELFF TGTGCCAGCAGCTCGGGACTAGCGGGTATAGGCACCGGGGAGCTGTTTTTT
once . TRBJ1-2 TRBV14 CASSQEVGGRGYGYTF TGTGCCAGCAGCCAAGAGGTGGGAGGCCGGGGATATGGCTACACCTTC
. TRBD2 TRBJ2-7 TRBV14 CASSPFGSGRNEQYF TGTGCCAGCAGCCCCTTCGGTAGCGGGAGGAACGAGCAGTACTTC
. . TRBJ2-1 TRBV7-3 CASSLIPTSNYEQFF TGTGCCAGCAGCTTAATTCCGACTAGTAACTATGAGCAGTTCTTC
. TRBD2 TRBJ2-5 TRBV2 CASRRLAEQETQYF TGTGCCAGCAGGAGACTAGCGGAACAAGAGACCCAGTACTTC
. . TRBJ2-6 TRBV9 CASSSIGANVLTF TGTGCCAGCAGCTCTATTGGGGCCAACGTCCTGACTTTC
. TRBD1 TRBJ1-5 TRBV2 CASSPLGQGQPQHF TGTGCCAGCAGCCCCCTGGGACAGGGGCAGCCCCAGCATTTT
. . TRBJ2-3 TRBV25-1 CASSDPRGWDTQYF TGTGCCAGCAGTGACCCAAGGGGATGGGATACGCAGTATTTT
. . TRBJ1-1 TRBV27 CASSFRPTANTEAFF TGTGCCAGCAGTTTCCGCCCGACAGCGAACACTGAAGCTTTCTTT
. . TRBJ2-6 TRBV19 CASSIPTLGASGANVLTF TGTGCCAGTAGTATCCCCACCTTGGGAGCATCTGGGGCCAACGTCCTGACTTTC
. . TRBJ2-1 TRBV7-9 CASRSRDTLYNEQFF TGTGCCAGCAGGTCACGGGACACCCTCTACAATGAGCAGTTCTTC
. . TRBJ2-1 TRBV6-1 CASSSKTETTNLFF TGTGCCAGCAGTTCTAAGACAGAAACTACGAACCTGTTCTTC
. TRBD2 TRBJ2-5 TRBV27 CASTTGGGHETQYF TGTGCCAGCACCACCGGGGGGGGGCACGAGACCCAGTACTTC
. . TRBJ2-2 TRBV18 CASSQQNTGELFF TGTGCCAGCTCGCAACAGAACACCGGGGAGCTGTTTTTT
. . TRBJ2-1 TRBV28 CASTQTAYNEQFF TGTGCCAGCACACAGACAGCTTACAATGAGCAGTTCTTC
. . TRBJ1-1 TRBV25-1 CASSAHRDTGEAFF TGTGCCAGCAGTGCACACCGGGACACCGGTGAAGCTTTCTTT
once . TRBJ2-3 TRBV27 CASAPLKAVTDTQYF TGTGCCAGCGCTCCTTTAAAAGCGGTCACAGATACGCAGTATTTT
. . TRBJ2-7 TRBV5-4 CASSPGGGASYEQYF TGTGCCAGCAGCCCTGGTGGGGGCGCCTCCTACGAGCAGTACTTC
. . TRBJ2-7 TRBV11-2 CASSLVLLGGQYF TGTGCCAGCAGCTTAGTCCTTTTGGGGGGGCAGTACTTC
few TRBD2 TRBJ2-1 TRBV4-2 CASSQAPGTSNEQFF TGTGCCAGCAGCCAAGCCCCCGGGACTAGCAATGAGCAGTTCTTC
. TRBD1 TRBJ1-1 TRBV6-4 CASSQGAGTEAFF TGTGCCAGCAGTCAGGGGGCAGGCACTGAAGCTTTCTTT
. . TRBJ1-1 TRBV7-6 CASSLDPGTMNTEAFF TGTGCCAGCAGCTTAGATCCCGGGACAATGAACACTGAAGCTTTCTTT
once . TRBJ2-4 TRBV4-2 CASSQDIAEAKNIQYF TGTGCCAGCAGCCAAGATATCGCAGAAGCCAAAAACATTCAGTACTTC
. TRBD1 TRBJ1-3 TRBV30 CAWSGPTGGRNTIYF TGTGCCTGGAGTGGACCGACAGGGGGGAGAAACACCATATATTTT